The 29 T cell receptor beta chains below come from one sample, sequenced in a study of T cell responses to AZD1222 COVID-19 vaccine. Clones were sequenced by immunoSEQ multiplex PCR, and TCRdb holds only the in-frame ones, with some missing. The sample has about 150,000 clones, 90% to 95% seen once. The sequences come from peripheral blood, collected 28 days after the second AZD1222 dose. The receptors come from an adult who received the AZD1222 COVID-19 vaccine.

V usage is TRBV2 and J usage is TRBJ1-2; D possibly corresponds to TRBD1 (6 bases). The V and J ends lost 8 bases and 2 bases respectively, with 15 bases between them. CDR3 length equals 14 residues. CDR1 and CDR2 from the germline V gene are SNHLY and FYNNEI. The CDR3 nucleotides are TGTGCCAGCTCTACGGGGGGGCAGAACTATGGCTACACCTTC. It is translated as CASSTGGQNYGYTF.

The gene calls are TRBV11-3 and TRBJ2-2, with 10 bases fitting TRBD1. V was clipped by 5 bases and J by 5 bases; unmatched bases: 5. Germline V gene sequence: CDR1 SGHNT, CDR2 YENEEA. The CDR3 loop spans 15 amino acids. Written as DNA, the CDR3 is TGTGCCAGCAGCCCTAGGACAGGGGGAACCGGGGAGCTGTTTTTT. Amino acid sequence: CASSPRTGGTGELFF.

This sequence joins TRBV5-1 and TRBJ2-2; 13 bases are a match to TRBD2. Germline values: CDR1 SGHRS, CDR2 YFSETQ. The junction had 13 bases not matched to a gene; V was cut back by 4 bases and J by 4 bases. This CDR3 region has 19 residues. The CDR3 region is CASSPSRTSGSVSTGELFF. CDR3 in DNA: TGCGCCAGCAGCCCGAGTAGGACTAGCGGGAGCGTAAGCACCGGGGAGCTGTTTTTT.

The rearrangement links TRBV7-7 to TRBJ2-1; 9 nucleotides agree with TRBD1. V dropped 8 bases and J dropped 5; count of bases not matched to a gene: 4. The CDR3 runs to 13 residues. The germline V gene has CDR1 SSHAT and CDR2 FNYEAQ (reference sequence). For the CDR3, the DNA is TGTGCCAGCGGGACAGGGAAGGACAATGAGCAGTTCTTC. It yields the protein CASGTGKDNEQFF.

The chain has TRBV7-9 and TRBJ2-7; 7 nucleotides match TRBD1. The CDR3 spans 13 residues. Trimming removed 0 bases from V and 6 bases from J; junction bases left unmatched: 2. CDR1 and CDR2 (germline): SEHNR, FQNEAQ (reference sequence). CDR3 protein: CASSLATGSEQYF. CDR3 bases: TGTGCCAGCAGCTTAGCGACAGGGAGCGAGCAGTACTTC.

The gene calls are TRBV29-1 and TRBJ1-1; 7 bases are shared with TRBD1. The junction had 9 bases not matched to a gene; V was cut back by 4 bases and J by 4 bases. The CDR3 spans 14 residues. Germline loops: CDR1 SQVTM, CDR2 ANQGSEA. This CDR3 reads CSVGPTGAGTEAFF. For the CDR3, the DNA is TGCAGCGTTGGCCCTACAGGGGCGGGCACTGAAGCTTTCTTT. The full variable domain, in which reference TRBV29-1 and TRBJ1-1 provide the parts outside the CDR3, is SAVISQKPSRDICQRGTSLTIQCQVDSQVTMMFWYRQQPGQSLTLIATANQGSEATYESGFVIDKFPISRPNLTFSTLTVSNMSPEDSSIYLCSVGPTGAGTEAFFGQGTRLTVV.

V gene TRBV29-1 combines with J gene TRBJ2-7; D is ambiguous. The CDR3 loop spans 14 amino acids. In germline, CDR1 is SQVTM, CDR2 ANQGSEA. The germline V and J ends were trimmed by 7 bases and 0 bases, with 16 bases remaining between them. The CDR3 region is CSAGFRLSSYEQYF. For the CDR3, the DNA is TGCAGCGCCGGGTTCCGTCTAAGCTCCTACGAGCAGTACTTC.

This clone was detected only a few times. The rearrangement links TRBV6-4 to TRBJ1-2; maybe TRBD1 (6 bases). Germline CDR1 and CDR2: MRHNA and SNTAGT. V dropped 6 bases and J dropped 8 bases, with 16 bases sitting between them. The CDR3 totals 13 residues. For the CDR3, the DNA is TGTGCCAGCAGCCTACAGGGCGAGGGCGGCTACACCTTC. As protein: CASSLQGEGGYTF.

This rearrangement joins TRBV11-3 to TRBJ1-3; 8 positions match TRBD1. Germline V gene data show CDR1 as SGHNT and CDR2 as YENEEA. CDR3 length equals 17 residues. With 5 bases clipped from V and 0 bases from J, the junction kept 9 bases outside the gene matches. This CDR3 is CASSIIMGQASGNTIYF. The CDR3, as DNA: TGTGCCAGCAGCATTATAATGGGACAGGCCTCTGGAAACACCATATATTTT.

The gene calls are TRBV7-2 and TRBJ2-1, with 9 bases lining up with TRBD2. This CDR3 is 17 amino acids long. J lost 6 bases, V lost 5 bases, and 14 bases had no gene match. CDR1 and CDR2 from the germline V gene are SGHTA and FQGNSA. This CDR3 reads CASSATQSGRRGNEQFF. The CDR3 nucleotides read TGTGCCAGCAGCGCTACCCAGAGCGGGAGGCGGGGCAATGAGCAGTTCTTC.

The chain joins TRBV12-5 to TRBJ2-7, with unresolved D. CDR3 length equals 15 residues. Germline V gives CDR1 LGHNT, CDR2 FRNRAP. Deletions cut 5 bases from V and 4 bases from J, with 18 bases between. The CDR3 region is CASGGPWRVGYEQYF. For the CDR3, the DNA is TGTGCTAGTGGTGGGCCGTGGAGAGTGGGTTACGAGCAGTACTTC.

This CDR3 is CASSASGRPFF. In DNA, the CDR3 is TGTGCCAGCAGCGCTAGCGGGAGGCCGTTCTTC. The chain recombines TRBV7-2 with TRBJ2-1, with TRBD2 identical over 11 bases. Germline loops: CDR1 SGHTA, CDR2 FQGNSA. This CDR3 is 11 amino acids long. The V segment lost 5 bases and the J segment 15 bases; nucleotides outside the gene matches: 3.

This chain uses TRBV5-1 with TRBJ2-5; TRBD2 matches 12 bases. This CDR3 has 15 residues. The trim removed 8 bases at V and 5 bases at J, leaving 10 bases unmatched. Germline CDR1 reads SGHRS; CDR2 reads YFSETQ. DNA for the CDR3: TGCGCCAGTCAAGCCGGACTAGCGGGGACTGAGACCCAGTACTTC. Translation gives CASQAGLAGTETQYF.

The chain is built from TRBV29-1 and TRBJ2-3; D may match TRBD1 or TRBD2 (6 bases each). CDR1 SQVTM and CDR2 ANQGSEA come from the germline V gene. This CDR3 region has 15 residues. The V and J ends lost 1 base and 3 bases respectively, with 14 bases between them. The CDR3 bases are TGCAGCGTTGAAGGGGGGGCAGGGGTTACAGATACGCAGTATTTT. Amino acids: CSVEGGAGVTDTQYF.

The V gene is TRBV5-4, the J gene TRBJ1-2; D is uncertain. The CDR3 has 18 residues. The germline CDR1 and CDR2 sequences are SGHNT and YYREEE (reference sequence). The V end was cut by 4 bases, the J end by 0 bases, with 22 bases between. The CDR3 spells CASSRFSPGSPANYGYTF. The CDR3 region has the DNA TGTGCCAGCAGCCGATTTTCTCCGGGAAGCCCAGCTAACTATGGCTACACCTTC.

The rearrangement uses TRBV18 and TRBJ1-5; 8 bases line up with TRBD1. Trimming took 1 base from V and 11 from J; bases not matched to a gene: 19. Germline CDR1 reads KGHSH; CDR2 reads LQKENI. The CDR3 sequence is 18 residues long. CDR3 sequence (DNA): TGTGCCAGCTCACCACTTAGGGCTCCCGGACAGGGAGGGATGTCCCAGCATTTT. It specifies CASSPLRAPGQGGMSQHF.

The chain carries TRBV24-1 and TRBJ1-2; TRBD1 is a possible D gene (5 bases). Trimming took 4 bases from V and 8 from J, leaving 16 bases between them. CDR3 length: 14 amino acids. CDR1 and CDR2 from the germline V gene are KGHDR and SFDVKD. This chain's CDR3 is CATSEPGPLGGYTF. The DNA for the CDR3 is TGTGCCACCAGTGAACCGGGACCCCTAGGAGGCTACACCTTC.

This sequence joins TRBV21-1 and TRBJ1-1; the table's D gene call, TRBD1, was not cross checked with the DNA. TRBV21-1 is a pseudogene locus. CDR3 size: 19 residues. The CDR3 loop is CASLHPPLTRTGIRTEAFF. The CDR3 nucleotides are TGTGCCAGCCTCCACCCACCTTTAACCCGGACAGGTATACGGACTGAAGCTTTCTTT.

The chain couples TRBV5-1 to TRBJ1-1; maybe TRBD1 (6 bases). V lost 8 bases, J lost 1 base, and 12 bases lay in between. The CDR3 is 13 residues long. CDR1 SGHRS and CDR2 YFSETQ come from the germline V gene. CDR3 sequence: CASKGQTNTEAFF. CDR3 in DNA: TGCGCCAGTAAAGGACAGACGAACACTGAAGCTTTCTTT.

The chain recombines TRBV9 with TRBJ2-1; D is perhaps TRBD1 or TRBD2 (6 bases each). The CDR3 extends over 15 amino acids. The ends were cut back, 0 bases at V and 3 bases at J, with 10 bases in the middle. Germline V gene data show CDR1 as SGDLS and CDR2 as YYNGEE. CDR3 sequence reads: CASSVEGGLYNEQFF. Written as DNA, the CDR3 is TGTGCCAGCAGCGTAGAAGGGGGACTCTACAATGAGCAGTTCTTC.

The chain has TRBV13 and TRBJ2-1; 8 nucleotides align to TRBD1. V was clipped by 5 bases and J by 7 bases; unmatched bases: 10. The CDR3 spans 15 residues. Germline V gene data show CDR1 as PRHDT and CDR2 as FYEKMQ (reference sequence). Written as DNA, the CDR3 is TGTGCCAGCAGCCCCCGGACAGGGTGGGGGAATGAGCAGTTCTTC. Its translation: CASSPRTGWGNEQFF.

The V and J genes are TRBV11-2 and TRBJ1-4; D uncertain. Germline V gene sequence: CDR1 SGHAT, CDR2 FQNNGV. V lost 5 bases to trimming and J lost 11 bases, with 12 bases between them. The CDR3 contains 12 residues. The CDR3 loop is CASSPYLGKLFF. The CDR3 DNA follows: TGTGCCAGCAGCCCGTACCTGGGGAAACTGTTTTTT. Using reference TRBV11-2 and TRBJ1-4 for the parts outside the CDR3, the full variable domain is EAGVAQSPRYKIIEKRQSVAFWCNPISGHATLYWYQQILGQGPKLLIQFQNNGVVDDSQLPKDRFSAERLKGVDSTLKIQPAKLEDSAVYLCASSPYLGKLFFGSGTQLSVL.

The chain is built from TRBV7-9 and TRBJ2-5; TRBD2 might be the D (7 bases). Germline values: CDR1 SEHNR, CDR2 FQNEAQ (reference sequence). The V and J ends lost 6 bases and 2 bases respectively, with 25 bases between them. The CDR3 runs to 18 residues. DNA for the CDR3: TGTGCCAGCAGTTATTTTGGGCGGGGGCCCTTCGATCAAGAGACCCAGTACTTC. Its translation: CASSYFGRGPFDQETQYF.

This clone was seen a few times. The chain recombines TRBV19 with TRBJ2-1; a weak D match, TRBD2 (6 bases). CDR1 is LNHDA, CDR2 SQIVND, per germline (reference sequence). The CDR3 extends over 14 amino acids. Trimming took 10 bases from V and 3 from J, leaving 16 bases between them. CDR3 sequence (DNA): TGTGCCATAGCAGCGAGGGGACTCTACAATGAGCAGTTCTTC. Encoded protein: CAIAARGLYNEQFF.

This clone was observed a few times. The chain recombines TRBV5-8 with TRBJ1-2, with no clear D. Germline V lookup: CDR1 SGHTS, CDR2 YDEGEE. CDR3 length: 14 residues. The V and J ends lost 0 bases and 3 bases respectively, with 9 bases between them. The CDR3 coding sequence is TGTGCCAGCAGCTTGGGTGGGGAACACTATGGCTACACCTTC. Protein sequence: CASSLGGEHYGYTF.

This rearrangement joins TRBV3-1 (or the pseudogene TRBV3-2) to TRBJ1-1, with 7 bases aligning to TRBD1. J gave up 1 base and V 4 bases, and 3 bases lay outside the gene matches. The CDR3 spans 14 residues. CDR1 LGHDT and CDR2 YNNKEL come from the germline V gene (reference sequence). The CDR3 loop reads CASSPGQANTEAFF. In DNA, the CDR3 is TGTGCCAGCAGCCCCGGACAGGCGAACACTGAAGCTTTCTTT.

V usage is TRBV6-6 and J usage is TRBJ2-2; 14 bases line up with TRBD2. V trimming: 4 bases; J trimming: 6 bases; junction bases outside the gene matches: 1. Germline lookup yields CDR1 MNHNY and CDR2 SVGAGI (reference sequence). The length of the CDR3 is 15 residues. CDR3 coding DNA: TGTGCCAGCAGTTCGACTAGCGGGGGGGCCGGGGAGCTGTTTTTT. Encoded protein: CASSSTSGGAGELFF.

The rearrangement links TRBV6-5 to TRBJ2-5; tentative D call: TRBD2 (6 bases). The germline V gene encodes CDR1 MNHEY and CDR2 SVGAGI. CDR3 length: 15 residues. The V and J ends lost 5 bases and 2 bases respectively, with 15 bases between them. The DNA of the CDR3 is TGTGCCAGCAGTACATACCGTGGGGGGCAAGAGACCCAGTACTTC. Translated, it gives CASSTYRGGQETQYF.

In its sample, this clone was seen once. The chain joins TRBV6-5 to TRBJ1-1; 7 bases line up with TRBD1. Germline trimming cut 2 bases from V and 3 bases from J; bases unmatched to any gene: 6. Germline V lookup: CDR1 MNHEY, CDR2 SVGAGI. The length of the CDR3 is 15 residues. The CDR3 spells CASSYTDRADTEAFF. The CDR3 region has the DNA TGTGCCAGCAGTTACACCGACAGGGCGGACACTGAAGCTTTCTTT.